This TCR beta chain originates from a study of beta chain features in type 1 diabetes. This clone has just a few counts. The whole isolated RNA underwent reverse transcription, so sequencing captured expressed TCRB transcripts. This table comes from immunoSEQ multiplex PCR, and its TCRdb copy is limited to in-frame clones, with some not included. Here the sample spans tens of thousands of clones, around three fifths being singletons. Trimming removed 7 bases at V and 2 bases at J, with 14 bases between. Germline lookup yields CDR1 SGHRS and CDR2 YFSETQ. CDR3 size: 14 residues. The receptor's source is a woman younger than 30 in good health. The specimen was Tregs from blood. The chain couples TRBV5-1 to TRBJ2-3; possibly TRBD2 for D (7 bases). The CDR3 DNA sequence: TGCGCCAGCGGGGCGGGGGCGATCACAGATACGCAGTATTTT. Residues: CASGAGAITDTQYF.